One and the same sample provided the 22 T cell receptor beta chains below, sequenced in a study of Ad26.COV2.S vaccination and SARS-CoV-2 variants. Method: immunoSEQ multiplex PCR; TCRdb's copy keeps in-frame clones and lacks some. Of hundreds of thousands of clones in the sample, over 75% were seen once. Treatment indicated: around 19 received Ad26.COV2.S at low or high dose, single or two shots; roughly five received placebo; per-sample allocation not given. Specimen acquisition occurred on day 63 following the initial vaccine or placebo injection. Sequenced material: peripheral blood, taken in a trial of Ad26.COV2.S vaccine versus placebo. These receptors originate from a person aged 18-60 years who received the Ad26.COV2.S COVID-19 vaccine or a placebo.

The V and J genes are TRBV2 and TRBJ1-6; maybe TRBD1 (5 bases). CDR1 is SNHLY and CDR2 is FYNNEI in the germline V gene. The CDR3 runs 16 residues. V was trimmed by 1 base and J by 9 bases, leaving 16 bases between them. The CDR3 DNA reads as TGTGCCAGCAGTGAAGGGTTCTTGAGGGGACGTTCACCCCTCCACTTT. Its protein product is CASSEGFLRGRSPLHF.

V usage is TRBV11-3 and J usage is TRBJ2-5; no clear D. Trimming stripped 1 base from V and 0 bases from J, with 9 bases between. The CDR3 extends over 15 amino acids. CDR1 and CDR2 (germline): SGHNT, YENEEA. CDR3 in amino acids: CASSLGDGHQETQYF. The DNA of the CDR3 is TGTGCCAGCAGCTTAGGCGACGGACACCAAGAGACCCAGTACTTC.

This clone has a single count. The chain employs TRBV18 and TRBJ1-4, with TRBD1 as a possible D gene (5 bases). The CDR3 is made up of 15 amino acids. Germline-derived CDR1 and CDR2 are KGHSH and LQKENI. The germline V and J ends were trimmed by 4 bases and 0 bases, with 9 bases remaining between them. The CDR3: CASSLQGSTNEKLFF. CDR3 coding DNA: TGTGCCAGCTCACTCCAGGGTTCAACTAATGAAAAACTGTTTTTT.

The rearrangement joins TRBV5-6 to TRBJ1-2, with a weak D call TRBD1 (5 bases). The CDR3 totals 12 residues. Trimming removed 9 bases at V and 0 bases at J, with 9 bases between. CDR1 and CDR2 from the germline V gene are SGHDT and YYEEEE. The CDR3 nucleotides are TGTGCCACCATGGGGGCTAACTATGGCTACACCTTC. It yields the protein CATMGANYGYTF.

The chain is built from TRBV15 and TRBJ1-5, with a tentative D call TRBD1 (6 bases). The germline CDR1 and CDR2 sequences are LNHNV and YYDKDF (reference sequence). The CDR3 spans 15 residues. V was shortened by 2 bases and J by 1 base, with 9 bases between the two germline ends. CDR3 nucleotide sequence: TGTGCCACCAGCAGATCTGGACAGAGCAATCAGCCCCAGCATTTT. Amino acid sequence: CATSRSGQSNQPQHF.

The chain recombines TRBV6-5 with TRBJ2-7; TRBD2 matches at 12 bases. Germline CDR1 and CDR2: MNHEY and SVGAGI. CDR3 length: 15 amino acids. The V and J ends lost 5 bases and 6 bases, in that order; junction bases with no gene match: 8. The CDR3 loop reads CASSPTSGGFGEQYF. CDR3 bases: TGTGCCAGCAGTCCAACTAGCGGGGGGTTTGGCGAGCAGTACTTC.

This chain links TRBV5-1 with TRBJ1-1; D remains ambiguous. CDR1 and CDR2 (germline): SGHRS, YFSETQ. CDR3 length: 15 amino acids. Trimming stripped 2 bases from V and 0 bases from J, with 11 bases between. DNA for the CDR3: TGCGCCAGCAGCTTAAGACAACCGGTGAACACTGAAGCTTTCTTT. Translating it yields CASSLRQPVNTEAFF.

This clone was recorded at least ten times. The gene calls are TRBV19 and TRBJ2-3; D may be TRBD2 (5 bases). Germline V gene data show CDR1 as LNHDA and CDR2 as SQIVND (reference sequence). The V end lost 3 bases, the J end lost 0 bases, and 10 bases lay between the germline ends. CDR3 length equals 15 residues. CDR3 nucleotide sequence: TGTGCCAGTAGTATTCTCGGACTGAGCACAGATACGCAGTATTTT. Translating it yields CASSILGLSTDTQYF.

The rearrangement joins TRBV12-1 to TRBJ1-2. TRBV12-1 is a pseudogene locus. There are 14 residues in the CDR3. The CDR3 loop reads CASSQQGRDYGYTF. The CDR3 region has the DNA TGTGCCAGCAGCCAACAGGGGAGGGACTATGGCTACACCTTC.

The sample holds a few counts of this clone. This rearrangement joins TRBV7-2 to TRBJ1-2; D is uncertain. Per the germline V gene, CDR1 is SGHTA and CDR2 is FQGNSA. The CDR3 covers 14 residues. V was trimmed by 1 base and J by 8 bases, leaving 14 bases between them. The CDR3 DNA reads as TGTGCCAGCAGCTTAGGATCATCCAGTATGGGCTACACCTTC. Its protein is CASSLGSSSMGYTF.

The chain has TRBV7-3 and TRBJ2-7; TRBD1 matches 11 bases. The germline CDR1 and CDR2 sequences are SGHTA and FQGTGA. The CDR3 is 15 residues long. V trimming: 1 base; J trimming: 3 bases; junction bases outside the gene matches: 2. The CDR3 loop is CASSLMGTGGYEQYF. CDR3 DNA sequence: TGTGCCAGCAGCTTAATGGGGACAGGGGGCTACGAGCAGTACTTC.

The CDR3 loop reads CASSLVGDQPQHF. The DNA for the CDR3 is TGTGCCAGCAGTTTGGTGGGGGATCAGCCCCAGCATTTT. The chain is built from TRBV27 and TRBJ1-5; perhaps TRBD1 as D (5 bases). This CDR3 has 13 amino acids. V lost 3 bases and J lost 5, with 8 bases in between. From germline, CDR1 is MNHEY and CDR2 SMNVEV (reference sequence).

J is TRBJ2-5 and V is TRBV27; no definite D call. V was cut by 8 bases and J by 2 bases, with 21 bases left in between. The germline V gene encodes CDR1 MNHEY and CDR2 SMNVEV (reference sequence). The CDR3 totals 16 residues. The CDR3 spells CASLPTLAGFQETQYF. In DNA form, the CDR3 reads TGTGCCAGCCTACCCACTCTGGCAGGCTTTCAAGAGACCCAGTACTTC.

The chain is built from TRBV15 and TRBJ2-5, with D possibly being TRBD2 (5 bases). The CDR3 spans 14 residues. Trimming cost V 5 bases and J 2 bases, with 12 bases left between them. Germline V gene lookup returns CDR1 LNHNV and CDR2 YYDKDF (reference sequence). CDR3: CATSSGRGQETQYF. Written as DNA, the CDR3 is TGTGCCACCAGCTCAGGCCGGGGTCAAGAGACCCAGTACTTC.

The V and J genes are TRBV4-3 and TRBJ2-7; 8 nucleotides match TRBD1. Trimming at V came to 0 bases and at J to 3 bases, leaving 7 bases not matched to a gene. CDR1 is LGHNA and CDR2 is YSLEER in the germline V gene. The CDR3 has 16 residues. The CDR3: CASSQEAGGFVYEQYF. The CDR3 DNA sequence: TGCGCCAGCAGCCAAGAGGCAGGGGGCTTTGTCTACGAGCAGTACTTC.

The chain links TRBV4-3 to TRBJ1-5, with D perhaps matching TRBD1 (5 bases). Trimming cost V 0 bases and J 3 bases, with 12 bases left between them. Germline V CDR1 and CDR2: LGHNA, YSLEER. The CDR3 is 16 residues long. The CDR3 loop reads CASSQEVGAFNQPQHF. The DNA of the CDR3 is TGCGCCAGCAGCCAAGAAGTAGGGGCGTTCAATCAGCCCCAGCATTTT.

The V gene is TRBV19, the J gene TRBJ2-3, with 10 bases fitting TRBD2. This CDR3 is 15 amino acids long. Germline-derived CDR1 and CDR2 are LNHDA and SQIVND (reference sequence). The V and J ends lost 4 bases and 6 bases, in that order; junction bases with no gene match: 7. CDR3 in DNA: TGTGCCAGTAGTACCCTAGCGGGGGCGGGGGATACGCAGTATTTT. Translated, it gives CASSTLAGAGDTQYF. The complete variable domain, with remaining parts taken from reference TRBV19 and TRBJ2-3, reads DGGITQSPKYLFRKEGQNVTLSCEQNLNHDAMYWYRQDPGQGLRLIYYSQIVNDFQKGDIAEGYSVSREKKESFPLTVTSAQKNPTAFYLCASSTLAGAGDTQYFGPGTRLTVL.

The chain carries TRBV7-3 and TRBJ1-1; D perhaps matches TRBD1 (6 bases). Germline values: CDR1 SGHTA, CDR2 FQGTGA. Trimming removed 2 bases at V and 3 bases at J, with 7 bases between. The CDR3 sequence is 13 residues long. The CDR3 DNA reads TGTGCCAGCAGCTTATCAGGGGACACTGAAGCTTTCTTT. Amino acid sequence: CASSLSGDTEAFF.

This clone was observed once. In the same sample, other DNA sequences code for this CDR3. This chain links TRBV2 with TRBJ1-3; D is possibly TRBD1 (5 bases). The CDR3 consists of 13 residues. The V end lost 6 bases, the J end lost 2 bases, and 8 bases lay between the germline ends. Germline V gene sequence: CDR1 SNHLY, CDR2 FYNNEI. CDR3 protein: CASRGTAGNTIYF. CDR3 bases: TGTGCCAGCAGAGGGACGGCTGGAAACACCATATATTTT.

The rearrangement uses TRBV6-5 and TRBJ2-7, with TRBD1 identical over 8 bases. Germline values: CDR1 MNHEY, CDR2 SVGAGI. CDR3 length equals 15 residues. The ends lost 4 bases at V and 0 bases at J; junction bases unmatched: 5. The CDR3 DNA reads as TGTGCCAGCAGTTCCCGGGACAGGATCTCCTACGAGCAGTACTTC. This translates into CASSSRDRISYEQYF.

This clone showed up just once. The V and J genes are TRBV5-4 and TRBJ2-3; no reliable D call. Trimming pared 4 bases from V and 4 bases from J, leaving 13 bases between. The CDR3 sequence is 14 residues long. Germline values: CDR1 SGHNT, CDR2 YYREEE (reference sequence). The CDR3 region is CASSDPGQSDTQYF. The CDR3 DNA reads TGTGCCAGCAGCGATCCGGGTCAATCAGATACGCAGTATTTT.

This chain links TRBV3-1 (or the pseudogene TRBV3-2) with TRBJ1-5; D gene unclear. CDR1 and CDR2 from the germline V gene are LGHDT and YNNKEL (reference sequence). Trimming cost V 1 base and J 2 bases, with 6 bases left between them. This CDR3 comprises 14 residues. The CDR3 is CASSQAERNQPQHF. CDR3 DNA: TGTGCCAGCAGCCAAGCGGAGCGCAATCAGCCCCAGCATTTT.